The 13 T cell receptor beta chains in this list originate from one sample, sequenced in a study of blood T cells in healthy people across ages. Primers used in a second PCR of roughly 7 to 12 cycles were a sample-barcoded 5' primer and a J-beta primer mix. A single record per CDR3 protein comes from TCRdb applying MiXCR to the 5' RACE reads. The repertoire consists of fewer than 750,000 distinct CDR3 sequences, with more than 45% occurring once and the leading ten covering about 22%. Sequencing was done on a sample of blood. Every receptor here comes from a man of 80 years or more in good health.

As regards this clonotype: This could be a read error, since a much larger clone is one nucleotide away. CDR3 bases: TGTGCCAGCAGTCAGGGGTCGGGCTACAATGAGCAGTACTTC. As protein: CASSQGSGYNEQYF. The chain recombines TRBV12-3 or TRBV12-4 with TRBJ2-5, with a tentative D call TRBD1 (6 bases). The CDR3 consists of 14 residues. V lost 5 bases and J lost 11, with 21 bases in between.

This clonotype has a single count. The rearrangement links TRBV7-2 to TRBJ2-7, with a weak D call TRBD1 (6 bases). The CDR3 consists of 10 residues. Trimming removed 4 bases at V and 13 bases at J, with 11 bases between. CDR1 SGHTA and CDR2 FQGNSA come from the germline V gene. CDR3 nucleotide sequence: TGTGCCAGCAGCTCAGGGGTTCCATACTTC. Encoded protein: CASSSGVPYF.

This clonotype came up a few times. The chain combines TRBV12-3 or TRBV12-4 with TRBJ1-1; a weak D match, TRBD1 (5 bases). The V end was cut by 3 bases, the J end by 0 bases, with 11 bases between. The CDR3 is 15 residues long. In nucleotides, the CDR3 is TGTGCCAGCAGTTTTCGGGGACGGCTGAACACTGAAGCTTTCTTT. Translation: CASSFRGRLNTEAFF.

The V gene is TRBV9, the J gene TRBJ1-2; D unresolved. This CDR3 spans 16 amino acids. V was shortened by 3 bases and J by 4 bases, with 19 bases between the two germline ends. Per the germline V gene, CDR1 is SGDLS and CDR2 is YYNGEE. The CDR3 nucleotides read TGTGCCAGCAGCGCAAAGTCCCGGGAGGTTTCCTATGGCTACACCTTC. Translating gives CASSAKSREVSYGYTF.

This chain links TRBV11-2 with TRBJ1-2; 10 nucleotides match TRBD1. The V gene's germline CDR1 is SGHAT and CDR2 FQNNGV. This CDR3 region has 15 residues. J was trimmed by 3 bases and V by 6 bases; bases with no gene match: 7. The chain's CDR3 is CASRTGTGVHYGYTF. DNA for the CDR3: TGTGCCAGCAGGACCGGGACAGGGGTTCACTATGGCTACACCTTC.

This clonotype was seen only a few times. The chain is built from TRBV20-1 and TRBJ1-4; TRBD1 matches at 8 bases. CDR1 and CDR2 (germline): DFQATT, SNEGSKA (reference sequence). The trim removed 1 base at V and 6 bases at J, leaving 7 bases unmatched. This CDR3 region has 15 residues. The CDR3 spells CSARATGGDDEKLFF. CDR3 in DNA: TGCAGTGCTAGAGCAACAGGGGGTGACGATGAAAAACTGTTTTTT.

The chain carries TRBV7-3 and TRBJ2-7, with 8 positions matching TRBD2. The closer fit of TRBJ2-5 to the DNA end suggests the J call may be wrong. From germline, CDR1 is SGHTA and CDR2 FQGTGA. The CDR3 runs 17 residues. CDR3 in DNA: TGTGCCAGCAGCTTAACTCCTGCTCTCACCGGGGGGGGGACCCAGTACTTC. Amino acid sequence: CASSLTPALTGGGTQYF.

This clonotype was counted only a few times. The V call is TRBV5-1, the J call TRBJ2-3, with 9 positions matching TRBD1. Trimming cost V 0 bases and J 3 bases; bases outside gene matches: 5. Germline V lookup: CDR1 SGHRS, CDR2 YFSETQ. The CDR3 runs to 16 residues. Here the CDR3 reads CASSLGPGTGTDTQYF. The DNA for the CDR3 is TGCGCCAGCAGCTTGGGGCCCGGGACAGGGACAGATACGCAGTATTTT.

CDR3 amino acids: CASSLRGDEAFF. The CDR3, as DNA: TGTGCCAGCAGCTTGAGGGGGGACGAAGCTTTCTTT. V is TRBV7-2 and J is TRBJ1-1; perhaps TRBD1 as D (6 bases). Per germline, CDR1 SGHTA and CDR2 FQGNSA. The ends were cut back, 3 bases at V and 8 bases at J, with 10 bases in the middle. CDR3 length: 12 residues.

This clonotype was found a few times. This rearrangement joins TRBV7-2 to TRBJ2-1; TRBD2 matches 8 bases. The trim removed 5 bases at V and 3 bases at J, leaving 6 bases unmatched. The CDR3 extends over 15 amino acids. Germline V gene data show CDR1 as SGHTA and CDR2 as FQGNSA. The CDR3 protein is CASSRPGGRYNEQFF. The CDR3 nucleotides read TGTGCCAGCAGCCGCCCGGGGGGGCGCTACAATGAGCAGTTCTTC.

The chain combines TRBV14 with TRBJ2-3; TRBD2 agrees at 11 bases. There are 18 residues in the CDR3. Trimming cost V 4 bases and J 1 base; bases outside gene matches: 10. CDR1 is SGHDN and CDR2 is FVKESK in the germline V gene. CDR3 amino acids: CASSRRGGLAVRTDTQYF. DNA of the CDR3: TGTGCCAGCAGCCGACGTGGGGGACTAGCGGTTCGCACAGATACGCAGTATTTT.

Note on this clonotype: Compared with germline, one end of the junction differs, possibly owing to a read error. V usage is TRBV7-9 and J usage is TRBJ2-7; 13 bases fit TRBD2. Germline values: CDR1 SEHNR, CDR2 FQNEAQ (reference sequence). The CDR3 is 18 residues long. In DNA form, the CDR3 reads TGTGTCAGCAGCTTATACTGGGGGACTAGCGGGAACCCCTACGAGCAGTACTTC. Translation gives CVSSLYWGTSGNPYEQYF.

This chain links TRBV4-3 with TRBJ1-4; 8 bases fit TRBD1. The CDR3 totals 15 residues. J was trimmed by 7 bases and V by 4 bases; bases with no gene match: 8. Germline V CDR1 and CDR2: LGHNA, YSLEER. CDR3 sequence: CASSPATGDIEKLFF. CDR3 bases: TGCGCCAGCAGCCCAGCGACAGGGGACATTGAAAAACTGTTTTTT.